Listed here is a single T cell receptor beta chain. This clonotype was picked up many times. No cognate antigen has been identified for it. One base away there is no much larger clone; base qualities are not given. The CDR1 and CDR2 encoded by the germline V gene are MNHEY and SVGEGT. Measured from the cysteine to the phenylalanine, the CDR3 is 15 residues long. Only the CDR3 region is kept as DNA, spanning 45 bases read in frame from base 1. Cut back by 1 base and 3 bases, the V and J ends lie 12 bases apart. The data were taken from a study of T cells in Graves' hyperthyroidism and ophthalmopathy (dated by TCRdb to the late 2010s). About the study as a whole: TCR V-J signatures able to tell the groups apart were searched for in a discovery cohort of 95 to 100 patients, of whom 43 had Graves' ophthalmopathy and around 58 had stable Graves' hyperthyroidism. An independent validation cohort of some 18 hyperthyroidism patients and over 15 patients who later progressed to ophthalmopathy tested prospective prediction of ophthalmopathy. The 75 to 100 discovery patients were randomly split 7:3 into training and test sets. Thyroid tissue and blood T-cell repertoires from over 5 Graves' hyperthyroidism patients were also compared in the study. Following sampling, methimazole starting at 30 mg daily was given to hyperthyroidism patients, and high-dose intravenous methylprednisolone was given to ophthalmopathy patients. The paper describes TCR Vbeta CDR3 sequencing of roughly 130 peripheral blood samples, made up of 43 ophthalmopathy patients, 70 to 75 hyperthyroidism patients and roughly 17 progressor patients.

TCR beta CDR3 regions were amplified from RNA transcripts. The first round of RT-PCR for the TCR CDR3 was performed with the HTBI primer set and the Qiagen OneStep RT-PCR kit. The libraries were constructed in a second round of multiplex PCR and then size-selected and purified. Paired-end sequencing of the libraries was performed with 100 bp reads on an Illumina HiSeq2000. In the original analysis: SOAPnuke was used to process the raw data, removing reads that contained adapters or uncalled bases, had a mean Phred below 15, or lacked an exact match to the constant primer or identifier. COPE v1.2.5 was used to merge high-quality paired reads, and clonotypes were defined as unique nucleotide sequences. Clonotypes were aligned to IMGT TRBV, TRBD and TRBJ reference segments using MiTCR v1.1. Analysis was restricted to V-J combinations with a frequency above 0.0001, which covered 99% to 99.2% of repertoires. The TCS score was defined as F50 (clonal expansion) divided by E x V (chaos), with BLOSUM62-based TCRdist calculated between CDR3 peptides within each V-J. Welch's t-statistics and random forest reduced fewer than 550 V-J features to under 15, which were used in a naive Bayes classifier (R e1071). The Morisita-Horn index was used to measure how similar the thyroid and blood repertoires were. TCRdb ran its own pipeline on the public reads, namely fastp trimming at Q25 and MiXCR clone calling, and kept in-frame beta chains. One record per CDR3 amino acid sequence lists the most common genes and DNA. The V and J calls here are based on TCRdb, not the publication. The sample table holds about 49,000 distinct CDR3 sequences, of which 54% were seen once. In total, the top ten clones hold about 35% of the sample.

A patient counted as having stable Graves' hyperthyroidism if no progression to ophthalmopathy occurred over 18 months of follow-up. Hyperthyroidism patients were newly diagnosed, had a disease duration of under 2 months, and were aged 18 to 65 years. The study excluded patients with uncontrolled infections, other autoimmune diseases, pregnancy or lactation. Diagnoses were based on clinical symptoms, serum thyroxine and TRAb, thyroid ultrasound and orbital computed tomography. Trizol reagent was used to extract total RNA, and RNA quality was then checked on an Agilent 2100 Bioanalyzer. The paper as a whole reports these results and caveats: No statistical method was used to set the sample size in advance, and investigators knew the group allocation. A model built on a 13 V-J signature distinguished ophthalmopathy from stable hyperthyroidism, reaching roughly 88% sensitivity and approximately 83% specificity in cross-validation and 80%/75% in testing. In validation, the model predicted progression to ophthalmopathy a median of 6.5 months before onset, with about 71% sensitivity and about 72% specificity. Blood samples also contained most of the expanded thyroid clonotypes (frequency above 0.001), which suggests that blood repertoires may reflect thyroid immune responses.

This TCR derives from a man between 18 and 35 years old with Graves' hyperthyroidism. Sequenced: peripheral blood or thyroid tissue (not recorded which). The chain joins TRBV6-2 or TRBV6-3 to TRBJ1-1, with TRBD1 tentatively as D gene (5 bases match). CDR3 region: CASSYFGHQYTEAFF. The base sequence is TGTGCCAGCAGTTACTTTGGACACCAATACACTGAAGCTTTCTTT.